Presented here are 20 T cell receptor beta chains from one specimen sequenced in a study of cytomegalovirus exposure and HLA in healthy donors. Sequenced by immunoSEQ multiplex PCR; TCRdb stores in-frame clones only, minus some. The table has 150,000 to 200,000 clones, around 80% seen once. Material for sequencing was PBMCs. These receptors were collected from a woman aged 25-40 years in good health and CMV-seronegative.

The J gene is TRBJ1-4, the V gene TRBV13; maybe TRBD1 (6 bases). The CDR3 spans 15 residues. Trimming stripped 0 bases from V and 8 bases from J, with 13 bases between. Germline CDR1 is PRHDT and CDR2 is FYEKMQ (reference sequence). CDR3 coding DNA: TGTGCCAGCAGCTTAGGACGGGGTACAGGGGAAAAACTGTTTTTT. It encodes CASSLGRGTGEKLFF.

The chain couples TRBV6-5 to TRBJ1-1; D remains unclear. V shed 2 bases and J shed 2 bases, with 9 bases lying between them. Germline CDR1 and CDR2: MNHEY and SVGAGI. The CDR3 spans 14 residues. For the CDR3, the DNA is TGTGCCAGCAGTTACGGCGGTGTAAACACTGAAGCTTTCTTT. This sequence encodes CASSYGGVNTEAFF.

The V and J genes are TRBV27 and TRBJ2-7, with 7 bases aligning to TRBD1. Per the germline V gene, CDR1 is MNHEY and CDR2 is SMNVEV (reference sequence). The ends lost 4 bases at V and 2 bases at J; junction bases unmatched: 8. The length of the CDR3 is 15 residues. CDR3 protein: CASSSSGGSTYEQYF. The CDR3 region has the DNA TGTGCCAGCAGTTCCTCAGGGGGATCTACCTACGAGCAGTACTTC.

The rearrangement links TRBV5-1 to TRBJ2-7; 11 positions match TRBD2. The CDR3 totals 15 residues. After removal of 7 bases from V and 5 bases from J, the junction contained 11 bases not matched to a gene. Germline-derived CDR1 and CDR2 are SGHRS and YFSETQ. Written as DNA, the CDR3 is TGCGCCAGCCGTAGCGGGAGGGCGGTCCTCGACGAGCAGTACTTC. Protein: CASRSGRAVLDEQYF.

The chain uses TRBV10-3 and TRBJ1-5, with a tentative D call TRBD1 (5 bases). V lost 3 bases, J lost 7 bases, and 10 bases lay in between. Germline V lookup: CDR1 ENHRY, CDR2 SYGVKD. This CDR3 is 13 amino acids long. The CDR3 spells CAISDGAFQPQHF. CDR3 sequence (DNA): TGTGCCATCAGTGATGGGGCATTCCAGCCCCAGCATTTT.

The chain combines TRBV19 with TRBJ1-2; 9 bases map to TRBD1. The V gene's germline CDR1 is LNHDA and CDR2 SQIVND (reference sequence). The J segment lost 5 bases and the V segment lost 10 bases, leaving 11 bases of the junction unmatched. This CDR3 is 14 amino acids long. As DNA, the CDR3 is TGTGCCACCGGACAGGGGACGGAGGTGTATGGCTACACCTTC. Protein sequence: CATGQGTEVYGYTF. Full variable domain (remainder filled in from reference TRBV19 and TRBJ1-2): DGGITQSPKYLFRKEGQNVTLSCEQNLNHDAMYWYRQDPGQGLRLIYYSQIVNDFQKGDIAEGYSVSREKKESFPLTVTSAQKNPTAFYLCATGQGTEVYGYTFGSGTRLTVV.

The chain is built from TRBV19 and TRBJ1-4; D remains ambiguous. Trimming removed 5 bases from V and 5 bases from J, with 12 bases in between. CDR1 is LNHDA and CDR2 is SQIVND in the germline V gene (reference sequence). The CDR3 contains 14 residues. The CDR3 sequence is CASSHNGVNEKLFF. The DNA of the CDR3 is TGTGCCAGTAGTCACAACGGGGTAAATGAAAAACTGTTTTTT.

The V call is TRBV19, the J call TRBJ1-5, with TRBD1 matching over 8 bases. Germline CDR1 and CDR2: LNHDA and SQIVND (reference sequence). This CDR3 is 15 amino acids long. The trim removed 4 bases at V and 6 bases at J, leaving 8 bases unmatched. CDR3 protein: CASSTGGDGGQPQHF. The DNA for the CDR3 is TGTGCCAGTAGTACAGGGGGCGATGGCGGTCAGCCCCAGCATTTT.

This clone was detected once. The chain couples TRBV2 to TRBJ2-1; 8 bases map to TRBD2. The J segment lost 8 bases and the V segment lost 7 bases, leaving 13 bases of the junction unmatched. CDR1 and CDR2 (germline): SNHLY, FYNNEI. The CDR3 totals 15 residues. The CDR3, as DNA: TGTGCCAGCACCTTGGGTAGCGGGACTGGATATGAGCAGTTCTTC. The encoded protein is CASTLGSGTGYEQFF.

The chain has TRBV7-9 and TRBJ1-5, with a tentative D call TRBD1 (5 bases). Germline CDR1 and CDR2: SEHNR and FQNEAQ (reference sequence). The length of the CDR3 is 16 residues. The ends were cut back, 5 bases at V and 2 bases at J, with 16 bases in the middle. CDR3 DNA: TGTGCCAGCAGCGCCGGAGGGGCTCGGGGCAATCAGCCCCAGCATTTT. Its protein is CASSAGGARGNQPQHF.

This clone was counted between two and nine times. The rearrangement joins TRBV5-1 to TRBJ2-1; D ambiguous. The V end was cut by 4 bases, the J end by 5 bases, with 4 bases between. The CDR3 covers 11 residues. From germline, CDR1 is SGHRS and CDR2 YFSETQ. The chain's CDR3 is CASSPDNEQFF. The CDR3, as DNA: TGCGCCAGCAGCCCCGACAATGAGCAGTTCTTC.

This clone was counted a single time. V gene TRBV27 combines with J gene TRBJ1-1; tentatively, D is TRBD1 (5 bases). The CDR3 is made up of 14 amino acids. Germline-derived CDR1 and CDR2 are MNHEY and SMNVEV (reference sequence). Trimming removed 3 bases from V and 8 bases from J, with 16 bases in between. The CDR3 here is CASSLGGTVLEAFF. CDR3 in DNA: TGTGCCAGCAGTTTGGGAGGGACGGTATTGGAAGCTTTCTTT.

V is TRBV5-1 and J is TRBJ1-2, with a possible D match to TRBD1 (5 bases). Looked up from germline, CDR1 is SGHRS and CDR2 is YFSETQ. There are 15 residues in the CDR3. V was pared by 4 bases and J by 0 bases, with 13 bases between. CDR3: CASSLDSPPNYGYTF. DNA for the CDR3: TGCGCCAGCAGCCTAGACAGTCCTCCTAACTATGGCTACACCTTC.

Only one count was recorded for this clone. The chain couples TRBV4-1 to TRBJ1-5; weak D call: TRBD1 (6 bases). With 1 base removed from V and 1 base from J, the gap between germline ends came to 14 bases. The CDR3 loop spans 17 amino acids. CDR1 is MGHRA, CDR2 YSYEKL, per germline. DNA of the CDR3: TGCGCCAGCAGCCAAGCCCACGGGGGGGCCAGCAATCAGCCCCAGCATTTT. This sequence encodes CASSQAHGGASNQPQHF.

The rearrangement joins TRBV7-9 to TRBJ1-1; the match to TRBD1 covers 10 bases. The J segment lost 4 bases and the V segment lost 5 bases, leaving 10 bases of the junction unmatched. This CDR3 is 16 amino acids long. The germline gives CDR1 SEHNR, CDR2 FQNEAQ (reference sequence). CDR3 nucleotides: TGTGCCAGCAGCCCACGGGACAGGGGTAAAGGCACTGAAGCTTTCTTT. Amino acids: CASSPRDRGKGTEAFF.

V gene TRBV6-5 combines with J gene TRBJ2-4; 9 bases line up with TRBD1. The J segment lost 8 bases and the V segment lost 3 bases, leaving 8 bases of the junction unmatched. The CDR3 is 15 residues long. Germline-derived CDR1 and CDR2 are MNHEY and SVGAGI. The CDR3 DNA is TGTGCCAGCAGTTATGTTGGTGACAGGGGGGACATTCAGTACTTC. This encodes CASSYVGDRGDIQYF.

This clone was detected a few times. The rearrangement uses TRBV11-2 and TRBJ2-7; D may be TRBD2 (7 bases). CDR1 SGHAT and CDR2 FQNNGV come from the germline V gene. Trimming removed 7 bases at V and 2 bases at J, with 15 bases between. CDR3 length equals 14 residues. DNA for the CDR3: TGTGCCAGCACATGGGGGGCGGGAGCCTACGAGCAGTACTTC. Protein sequence: CASTWGAGAYEQYF.

The rearrangement joins TRBV27 to TRBJ1-2; TRBD1 matches at 7 bases. There are 14 residues in the CDR3. Germline V gene data show CDR1 as MNHEY and CDR2 as SMNVEV (reference sequence). The junction had 7 bases not matched to a gene; V was cut back by 5 bases and J by 4 bases. The CDR3 loop is CASSQPGQAYGYTF. The CDR3 coding sequence is TGTGCCAGCAGTCAGCCAGGACAGGCCTATGGCTACACCTTC.

The V gene is TRBV9, the J gene TRBJ2-1; 12 nucleotides align to TRBD2. The junction had 2 bases not matched to a gene; V was cut back by 0 bases and J by 4 bases. CDR1 and CDR2 (germline): SGDLS, YYNGEE. This CDR3 is 16 amino acids long. This chain's CDR3 is CASSVEGTSGYNEQFF. The CDR3 region has the DNA TGTGCCAGCAGCGTAGAGGGGACTAGCGGGTACAATGAGCAGTTCTTC.

This rearrangement joins TRBV27 to TRBJ1-4; tentative D call: TRBD1 (6 bases). V dropped 4 bases and J dropped 3 bases, with 18 bases sitting between them. The germline CDR1 and CDR2 sequences are MNHEY and SMNVEV (reference sequence). CDR3 length equals 17 residues. The CDR3 DNA reads TGTGCCAGCAGTTCCAGCAGACAGGCCCCCGCTAATGAAAAACTGTTTTTT. This translates into CASSSSRQAPANEKLFF.